This T cell receptor beta chain was recorded in a study of T cell responses to AZD1222 COVID-19 vaccine. Study overall: Second-dose timings of about 4 or about 12 weeks were pooled.

Clones were read by immunoSEQ multiplex PCR, and TCRdb kept only the in-frame ones, dropping some. The sample lists about 130,000 clones, roughly 84% occurring once. Study-level findings and limits: The donors showed a predominance of white British ancestry and of females, with possible underestimation of clonal diversity. Spike-specific TCRs gained breadth and depth after people received two AZD1222 doses.

This CDR3 is built from 16 residues. Germline CDR1 reads LNHDA; CDR2 reads SQIVND (reference sequence). The V and J ends lost 7 bases and 8 bases, in that order; junction bases with no gene match: 12. Comment on this clone: Its antigen is not identified.

The chain has TRBV19 and TRBJ1-6, with 9 bases fitting TRBD1. The source is an adult in good health. Material: peripheral blood, obtained on day 0 of AZD1222 vaccination. DNA of the CDR3: TGTGCCAGTACCCGGGACAGGGTTTTATCGCATTCACCCCTCCACTTT. As protein: CASTRDRVLSHSPLHF.